Below, one T cell receptor (beta chain) is given with its context. The ends were cut back, 3 bases at V and 2 bases at J, with 13 bases in the middle. The CDR3 loop spans 15 amino acids. Germline loops: CDR1 SGHAT, CDR2 FQNNGV. It was version v3.0 of the immunoSEQ assay that was run at survey level. The protocol was immunoSEQ multiplex PCR, while the TCRdb copy is restricted to in-frame clones and leaves out a portion. Here the sample spans about 30,000 clones, under 85% being singletons. The data derive from a study of long-term antiretroviral therapy in people with HIV. The source material was unsorted PBMCs, sampled 3 years after starting antiretroviral therapy. The chain employs TRBV11-2 and TRBJ2-5, with D hard to call. The TCR was taken from a man aged 40-49 years with HIV. CDR3 region: CASSFYTAVQETQYF. The DNA for the CDR3 is TGTGCCAGCAGCTTCTATACCGCGGTGCAAGAGACCCAGTACTTC. Full variable domain (missing parts from reference TRBV11-2 and TRBJ2-5): EAGVAQSPRYKIIEKRQSVAFWCNPISGHATLYWYQQILGQGPKLLIQFQNNGVVDDSQLPKDRFSAERLKGVDSTLKIQPAKLEDSAVYLCASSFYTAVQETQYFGPGTRLLVL.